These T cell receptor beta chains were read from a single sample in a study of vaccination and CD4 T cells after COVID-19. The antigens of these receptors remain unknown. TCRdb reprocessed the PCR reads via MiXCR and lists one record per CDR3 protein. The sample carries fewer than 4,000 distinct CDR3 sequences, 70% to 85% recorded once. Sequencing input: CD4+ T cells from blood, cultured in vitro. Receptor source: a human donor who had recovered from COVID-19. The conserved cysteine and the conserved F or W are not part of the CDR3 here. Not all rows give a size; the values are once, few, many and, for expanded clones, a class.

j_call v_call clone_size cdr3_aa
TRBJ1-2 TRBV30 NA AGTGQWSYGYT
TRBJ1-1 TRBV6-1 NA ASRRGAGTEAF
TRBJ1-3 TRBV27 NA ASSLSAGATGNTIY
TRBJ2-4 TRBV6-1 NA ASRPGRLAKNIQY
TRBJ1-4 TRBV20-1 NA SASLPGTTTNEKLF
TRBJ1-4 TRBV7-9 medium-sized ASSLAALNEKLF
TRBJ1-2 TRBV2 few ASSVSGAGGYT
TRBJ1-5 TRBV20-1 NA SARTGLSNQPQH
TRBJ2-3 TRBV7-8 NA ASSSRGESTDTQY
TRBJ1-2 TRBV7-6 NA ASSTGTQGT
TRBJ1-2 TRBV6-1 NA ASSLTGYQGYT
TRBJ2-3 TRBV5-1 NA ASSLAKGVYTDTQY
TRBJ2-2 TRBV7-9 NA ASSPGYTSGGVATGELF
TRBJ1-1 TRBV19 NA ASSIARRINTEAF
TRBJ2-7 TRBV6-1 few ASSEGGRRSYEQY
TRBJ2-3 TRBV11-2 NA ASSQGTTGQY
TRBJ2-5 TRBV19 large ASRPASRAGETQY
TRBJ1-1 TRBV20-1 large SARTGGTEAF
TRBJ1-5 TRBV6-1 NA ASSAKNKGNNQPQH
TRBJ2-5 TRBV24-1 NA ATSDAGTGAKETQY
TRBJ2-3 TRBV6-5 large ASSSPSGDTQY
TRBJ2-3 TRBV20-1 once RGGPSTDTQY
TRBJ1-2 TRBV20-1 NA SAEDRAFYYGYT
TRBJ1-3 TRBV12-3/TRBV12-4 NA ASSFGDTIY
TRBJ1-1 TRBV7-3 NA ASSLVGQGAYNTEAF
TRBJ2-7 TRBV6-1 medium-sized ASSTGQGAGEQY
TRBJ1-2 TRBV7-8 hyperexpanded ASSLAPNRASNYGYT
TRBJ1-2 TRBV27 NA ASSSAGGYGYT
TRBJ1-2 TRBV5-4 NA ASSFGPRDIWYT
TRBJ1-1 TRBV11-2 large ASSFRYPEAF
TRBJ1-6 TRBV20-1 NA SVTRRLTGVSPLH
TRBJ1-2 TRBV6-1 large ASSSTGQGADYT
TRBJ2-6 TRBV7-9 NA ASSSLQGALSGANVLT
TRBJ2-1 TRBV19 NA ASSKSDRKF
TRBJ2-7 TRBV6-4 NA ASLFPGAESSYEQY
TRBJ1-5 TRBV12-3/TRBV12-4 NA ASTFNLGTAEFTSNQPQH